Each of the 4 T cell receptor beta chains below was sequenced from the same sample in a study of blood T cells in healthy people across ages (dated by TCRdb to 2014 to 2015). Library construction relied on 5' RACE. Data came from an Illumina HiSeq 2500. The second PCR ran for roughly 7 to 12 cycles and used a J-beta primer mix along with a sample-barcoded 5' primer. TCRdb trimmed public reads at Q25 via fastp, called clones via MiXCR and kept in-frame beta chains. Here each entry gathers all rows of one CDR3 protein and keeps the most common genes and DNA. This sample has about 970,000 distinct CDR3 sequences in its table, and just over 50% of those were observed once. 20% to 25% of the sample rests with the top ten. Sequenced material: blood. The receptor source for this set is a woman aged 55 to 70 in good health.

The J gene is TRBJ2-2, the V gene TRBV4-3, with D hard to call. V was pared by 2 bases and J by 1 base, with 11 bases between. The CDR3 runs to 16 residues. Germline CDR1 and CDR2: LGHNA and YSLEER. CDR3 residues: CASSQSQFQNTGELFF. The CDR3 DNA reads TGCGCCAGCAGCCAATCCCAATTCCAGAACACCGGGGAGCTGTTTTTT.

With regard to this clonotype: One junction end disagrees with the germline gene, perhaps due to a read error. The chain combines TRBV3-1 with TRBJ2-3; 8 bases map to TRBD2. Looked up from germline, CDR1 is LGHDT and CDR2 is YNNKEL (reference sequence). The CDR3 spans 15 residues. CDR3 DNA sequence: TGTGCCAGCAGCTACAATAGCGGGGCCACAGATGCGCAGTATTTT. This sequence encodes CASSYNSGATDAQYF.

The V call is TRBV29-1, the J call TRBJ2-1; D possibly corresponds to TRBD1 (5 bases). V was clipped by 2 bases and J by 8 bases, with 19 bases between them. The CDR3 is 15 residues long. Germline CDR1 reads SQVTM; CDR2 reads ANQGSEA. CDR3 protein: CSVERLLWEGDEQFF. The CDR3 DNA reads TGCAGCGTTGAACGACTCCTCTGGGAAGGGGATGAGCAGTTCTTC.

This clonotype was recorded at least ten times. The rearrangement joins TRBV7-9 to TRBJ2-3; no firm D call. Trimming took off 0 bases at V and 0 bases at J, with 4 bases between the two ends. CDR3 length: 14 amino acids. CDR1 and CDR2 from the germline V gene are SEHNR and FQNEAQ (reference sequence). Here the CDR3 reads CASSLAQSTDTQYF. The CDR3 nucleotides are TGTGCCAGCAGCTTAGCTCAGAGCACAGATACGCAGTATTTT.